The 21 T cell receptor beta chains in this list originate from one sample, sequenced in a study of shared clonotypes between healthy human individuals. CD8 cells regarded as naive lacked CD45RO, were positively chosen for CCR7, and omitted terminally differentiated effector memory CD45RA+ cells. The assay was immunoSEQ multiplex PCR, and TCRdb's table has in-frame clones only and misses some. The repertoire holds about 600,000 clones, roughly 95% seen once, with 0.09% to 0.13% in the top ten. Sequencing was done on a sample of naive CD8+ T cells sorted from blood. These TCRs come from a woman younger than 45 in good health.

The chain joins TRBV5-6 to TRBJ2-5; D gene unclear. CDR3 length equals 15 residues. V was pared by 0 bases and J by 0 bases, with 9 bases between. CDR1 and CDR2 (germline): SGHDT, YYEEEE. CDR3 sequence (DNA): TGTGCCAGCAGCTTGGATAGGGTATACCAAGAGACCCAGTACTTC. It translates to CASSLDRVYQETQYF. The whole variable domain, remainder taken from reference TRBV5-6 and TRBJ2-5, is DAGVTQSPTHLIKTRGQQVTLRCSPKSGHDTVSWYQQALGQGPQFIFQYYEEEERQRGNFPDRFSGHQFPNYSSELNVNALLLGDSALYLCASSLDRVYQETQYFGPGTRLLVL.

This chain joins TRBV14 and TRBJ2-7; no reliable D call. Trimming removed 4 bases at V and 3 bases at J, with 19 bases between. The CDR3 is 16 amino acids. Germline CDR1 is SGHDN and CDR2 is FVKESK. The CDR3 DNA follows: TGTGCCAGCAGCCCCCGACGCGGTGTTGGTATCTACGAGCAGTACTTC. Amino acid sequence: CASSPRRGVGIYEQYF.

This clone appeared once. The chain combines TRBV4-1 with TRBJ2-3, with D possibly being TRBD1 (5 bases). Between the trimmed V and J ends, which lost 4 bases and 2 bases, there was a span of 16 bases. The germline CDR1 and CDR2 sequences are MGHRA and YSYEKL. The CDR3 is 16 amino acids. CDR3 residues: CASSPQGVLPTDTQYF. The CDR3 DNA follows: TGCGCCAGCAGCCCTCAGGGTGTACTTCCCACAGATACGCAGTATTTT.

This clone was observed once. J is TRBJ2-3 and V is TRBV5-1; D call uncertain. Per the germline V gene, CDR1 is SGHRS and CDR2 is YFSETQ. This CDR3 has 11 amino acids. The V end was cut by 8 bases, the J end by 3 bases, with 7 bases between. The CDR3 region has the DNA TGCGCCAGTCGAAGAACAGATACGCAGTATTTT. As protein: CASRRTDTQYF.

In this sample, this clone turned up once. The V and J genes are TRBV5-1 and TRBJ2-1, with 9 bases aligning to TRBD1. Germline assignment: CDR1 SGHRS and CDR2 YFSETQ. The CDR3 extends over 14 amino acids. Germline trimming cut 3 bases from V and 5 bases from J; bases unmatched to any gene: 3. CDR3 nucleotide sequence: TGCGCCAGCAGCTACAGGGGGCGTCACAATGAGCAGTTCTTC. Translation: CASSYRGRHNEQFF.

This chain links TRBV29-1 with TRBJ2-2; 9 nucleotides line up with TRBD1. Trimming removed 0 bases from V and 0 bases from J; junction bases left unmatched: 5. The germline CDR1 and CDR2 sequences are SQVTM and ANQGSEA. The length of the CDR3 is 17 residues. Here the CDR3 DNA reads TGCAGCGTTGAAGATCTTAGGACAGGGGCGAACACCGGGGAGCTGTTTTTT. It yields the protein CSVEDLRTGANTGELFF.

This clone was observed a handful of times. This chain joins TRBV7-9 and TRBJ1-1; D not resolved. V shed 4 bases and J shed 0 bases, with 12 bases lying between them. The CDR3 has 15 amino acids. Germline assignment: CDR1 SEHNR and CDR2 FQNEAQ (reference sequence). The CDR3 coding sequence is TGTGCCAGCAGCTCCGATCGAGAATTGAACACTGAAGCTTTCTTT. Translating gives CASSSDRELNTEAFF. Together with reference TRBV7-9 and TRBJ1-1, the CDR3 gives the full variable domain: DTGVSQNPRHKITKRGQNVTFRCDPISEHNRLYWYRQTLGQGPEFLTYFQNEAQLEKSRLLSDRFSAERPKGSFSTLEIQRTEQGDSAMYLCASSSDRELNTEAFFGQGTRLTVV.

The chain employs TRBV7-9 and TRBJ2-1; TRBD1 matches 9 bases. CDR1 is SEHNR and CDR2 is FQNEAQ in the germline V gene (reference sequence). The V and J ends lost 4 bases and 4 bases, in that order; junction bases with no gene match: 5. The CDR3 runs 15 residues. The CDR3 nucleotides are TGTGCCAGCAGCTCAACCGGGACAGGGTACAATGAGCAGTTCTTC. This gives the protein CASSSTGTGYNEQFF.

The chain links TRBV5-4 to TRBJ2-7, with 9 positions matching TRBD2. This CDR3 region has 15 residues. With 0 bases clipped from V and 7 bases from J, the junction kept 8 bases outside the gene matches. Per germline, CDR1 SGHNT and CDR2 YYREEE (reference sequence). The CDR3 region is CASSLALAGPTEQYF. The CDR3 bases are TGTGCCAGCAGCTTGGCCCTAGCGGGACCTACGGAGCAGTACTTC.

Only one count was recorded for this clone. The CDR3 DNA reads as TGTGCCAGTAGTATTACTACTACCTACGAGCAGTACTTC. It yields the protein CASSITTTYEQYF. The chain recombines TRBV19 with TRBJ2-7, with D unclear. Deletions cut 3 bases from V and 2 bases from J, with 8 bases between. The CDR3 totals 13 residues. The germline V gene encodes CDR1 LNHDA and CDR2 SQIVND (reference sequence).

The chain employs TRBV10-3 and TRBJ2-7; no clear D. The CDR3 length is 14 residues. Per germline, CDR1 ENHRY and CDR2 SYGVKD. Trimming cost V 3 bases and J 1 base, with 10 bases left between them. CDR3 in amino acids: CAISDSPKSYEQYF. The CDR3 coding sequence is TGTGCCATCAGTGACAGCCCTAAATCCTACGAGCAGTACTTC.

The V gene is TRBV5-1, the J gene TRBJ2-7; D gene ambiguous. The V and J ends lost 2 bases and 7 bases respectively, with 10 bases between them. The CDR3 length is 12 residues. CDR1 is SGHRS and CDR2 is YFSETQ in the germline V gene. CDR3: CASSFIKGEQYF. The CDR3 coding sequence is TGCGCCAGCAGCTTTATCAAGGGTGAGCAGTACTTC.

The chain recombines TRBV21-1 with TRBJ2-3; the D segment call TRBD2 is taken from the table without a DNA check. TRBV21-1 is listed as a pseudogene. The CDR3 is made up of 18 amino acids. CDR3 amino acids: CASSKMPTVGGPTDTQYF. The CDR3 DNA reads TGTGCCAGCAGCAAAATGCCGACCGTGGGAGGGCCAACAGATACGCAGTATTTT.

The chain joins TRBV27 to TRBJ2-1; possibly TRBD2 for D (5 bases). CDR3 size: 13 residues. Trimming cost V 3 bases and J 3 bases, with 6 bases left between them. CDR1 and CDR2 (germline): MNHEY, SMNVEV (reference sequence). The CDR3 loop reads CASSFEGYNEQFF. DNA of the CDR3: TGTGCCAGCAGTTTCGAGGGCTACAATGAGCAGTTCTTC.

V usage is TRBV5-1 and J usage is TRBJ1-1; perhaps TRBD1 as D (6 bases). This CDR3 is built from 15 residues. From germline, CDR1 is SGHRS and CDR2 YFSETQ. V was clipped by 2 bases and J by 3 bases, with 14 bases between them. CDR3 loop: CASSFRPRGDTEAFF. The CDR3 coding sequence is TGCGCCAGCAGCTTCCGACCGAGGGGGGACACTGAAGCTTTCTTT. Full variable domain (missing parts from reference TRBV5-1 and TRBJ1-1): KAGVTQTPRYLIKTRGQQVTLSCSPISGHRSVSWYQQTPGQGLQFLFEYFSETQRNKGNFPGRFSGRQFSNSRSEMNVSTLELGDSALYLCASSFRPRGDTEAFFGQGTRLTVV.

This sequence joins TRBV14 and TRBJ2-1; unclear D gene. CDR1 and CDR2 (germline): SGHDN, FVKESK. V lost 5 bases to trimming and J lost 9 bases, with 11 bases between them. The CDR3 contains 12 residues. Written as DNA, the CDR3 is TGTGCCAGCAGCTATGGACCGATTGAGCAGTTCTTC. It codes for CASSYGPIEQFF.

This chain uses TRBV27 with TRBJ1-1; D gene uncertain. CDR1 MNHEY and CDR2 SMNVEV come from the germline V gene (reference sequence). The V gene lost 5 bases and the J gene lost 1 base, with 14 bases spanning the gap. The CDR3 is made up of 15 amino acids. For the CDR3, the DNA is TGTGCCAGCAGTCCTCTCCCGGGGTGGAACACTGAAGCTTTCTTT. Residues: CASSPLPGWNTEAFF.

The rearrangement joins TRBV13 to TRBJ1-3, with D tentatively TRBD1 (5 bases). The CDR3 spans 15 residues. CDR1 is PRHDT, CDR2 FYEKMQ, per germline (reference sequence). V gave up 5 bases and J gave up 2 bases, with 13 bases separating them. CDR3 bases: TGTGCCAGCAGCCTTGGGGGGGATCCTGGAAACACCATATATTTT. Residues: CASSLGGDPGNTIYF.

V usage is TRBV27 and J usage is TRBJ2-1, with D perhaps matching TRBD2 (7 bases). V shed 1 base and J shed 5 bases, with 21 bases lying between them. CDR1 and CDR2 from the germline V gene are MNHEY and SMNVEV (reference sequence). The CDR3 has 18 residues. In nucleotides, the CDR3 is TGTGCCAGCAGTTTATTGGGCGGGGGCTCGAGTTCCAACAATGAGCAGTTCTTC. This codes for CASSLLGGGSSSNNEQFF.

The genes are TRBV7-9 and TRBJ1-2; 7 positions match TRBD1. The germline CDR1 and CDR2 sequences are SEHNR and FQNEAQ (reference sequence). The CDR3 length is 15 residues. Trimming took 5 bases from V and 2 from J; bases not matched to a gene: 8. CDR3 protein: CASSQPPTGNYGYTF. The CDR3 DNA follows: TGTGCCAGCAGCCAACCCCCGACAGGGAACTATGGCTACACCTTC.

The J gene is TRBJ2-5, the V gene TRBV4-1, with 9 bases identical to TRBD2. Germline CDR1 MGHRA, CDR2 YSYEKL. Losses at the gene ends were 3 bases for V and 5 bases for J; bases not matched to a gene: 1. The CDR3 has 13 residues. The CDR3 protein is CASSQREGETQYF. The CDR3 DNA follows: TGCGCCAGCAGCCAGCGGGAGGGGGAGACCCAGTACTTC.